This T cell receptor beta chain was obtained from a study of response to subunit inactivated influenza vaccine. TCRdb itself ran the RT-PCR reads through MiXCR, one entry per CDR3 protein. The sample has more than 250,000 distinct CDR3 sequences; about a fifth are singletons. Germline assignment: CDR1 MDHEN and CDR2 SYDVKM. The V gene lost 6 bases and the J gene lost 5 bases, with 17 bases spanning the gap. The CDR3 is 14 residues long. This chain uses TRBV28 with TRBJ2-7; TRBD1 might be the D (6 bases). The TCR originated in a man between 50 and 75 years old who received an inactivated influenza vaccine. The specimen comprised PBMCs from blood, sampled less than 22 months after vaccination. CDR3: CASRPGHSANEQYF. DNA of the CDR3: TGTGCCAGCAGGCCGGGACACAGTGCCAACGAGCAGTACTTC.